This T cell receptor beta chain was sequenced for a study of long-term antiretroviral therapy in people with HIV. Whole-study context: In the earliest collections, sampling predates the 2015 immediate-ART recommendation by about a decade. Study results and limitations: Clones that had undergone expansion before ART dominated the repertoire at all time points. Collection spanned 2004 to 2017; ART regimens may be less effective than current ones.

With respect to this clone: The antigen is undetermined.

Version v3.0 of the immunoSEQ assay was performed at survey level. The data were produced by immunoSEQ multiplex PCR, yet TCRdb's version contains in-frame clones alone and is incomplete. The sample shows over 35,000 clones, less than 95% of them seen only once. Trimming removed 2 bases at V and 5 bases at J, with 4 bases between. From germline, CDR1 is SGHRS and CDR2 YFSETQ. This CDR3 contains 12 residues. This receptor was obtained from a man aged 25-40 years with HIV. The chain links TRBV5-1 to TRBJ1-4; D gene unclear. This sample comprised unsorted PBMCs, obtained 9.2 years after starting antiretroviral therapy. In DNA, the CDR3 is TGCGCCAGCAGCTTTTCAAATGAAAAACTGTTTTTT. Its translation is CASSFSNEKLFF.